This TCR beta chain is from a study of T cells in Graves' hyperthyroidism and ophthalmopathy. Study-level results: The model predicted ophthalmopathy a median around 6.5 months before onset.

Many counts were recorded for this clonotype. Its antigen remains unknown. The CDR3 length is 13 residues. V lost 9 bases and J lost 3, with 14 bases in between. Germline V gene sequence: CDR1 LNHDA, CDR2 SQIVND (reference sequence). The investigators amplified TCR beta CDR3 regions from RNA transcripts. The TCR CDR3 was amplified in a first-round RT-PCR using the HTBI primer set. TCRdb reanalysed the multiplex PCR reads using MiXCR and keeps one entry per CDR3 protein. The sample gives 600,000 to 800,000 distinct CDR3 sequences, around a third of which show up once; less than 35% is in the top ten. The V and J genes are TRBV19 and TRBJ1-1, with TRBD1 as a possible D gene (6 bases). This TCR was recovered from a woman between 40 and 50 years old with Graves' hyperthyroidism. The material sequenced was blood. The CDR3 loop reads CASSIQGDTEAFF. For the CDR3, the DNA is TGTGCCAGCAGCATACAGGGAGACACTGAAGCTTTCTTT.